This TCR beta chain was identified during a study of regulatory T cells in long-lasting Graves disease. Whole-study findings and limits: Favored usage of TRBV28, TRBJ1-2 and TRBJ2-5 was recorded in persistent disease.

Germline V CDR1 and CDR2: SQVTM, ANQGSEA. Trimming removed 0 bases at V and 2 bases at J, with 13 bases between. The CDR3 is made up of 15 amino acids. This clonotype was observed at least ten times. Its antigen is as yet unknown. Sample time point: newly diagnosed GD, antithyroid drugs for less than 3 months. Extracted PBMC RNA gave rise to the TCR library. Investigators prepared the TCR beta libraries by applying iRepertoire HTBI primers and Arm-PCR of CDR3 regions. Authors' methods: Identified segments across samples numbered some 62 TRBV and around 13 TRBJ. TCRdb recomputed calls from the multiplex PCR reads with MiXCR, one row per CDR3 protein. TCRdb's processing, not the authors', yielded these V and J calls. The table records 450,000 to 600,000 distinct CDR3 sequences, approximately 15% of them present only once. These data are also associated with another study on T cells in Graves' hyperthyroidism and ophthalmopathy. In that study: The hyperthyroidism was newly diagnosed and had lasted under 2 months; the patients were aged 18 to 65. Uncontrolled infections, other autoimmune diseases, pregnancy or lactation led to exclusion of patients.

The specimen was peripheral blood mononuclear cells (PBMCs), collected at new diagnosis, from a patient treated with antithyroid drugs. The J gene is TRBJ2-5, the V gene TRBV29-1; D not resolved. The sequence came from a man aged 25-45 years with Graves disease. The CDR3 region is CSVEDPEEGQETQYF. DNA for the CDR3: TGCAGCGTTGAAGACCCAGAGGAAGGACAAGAGACCCAGTACTTC.